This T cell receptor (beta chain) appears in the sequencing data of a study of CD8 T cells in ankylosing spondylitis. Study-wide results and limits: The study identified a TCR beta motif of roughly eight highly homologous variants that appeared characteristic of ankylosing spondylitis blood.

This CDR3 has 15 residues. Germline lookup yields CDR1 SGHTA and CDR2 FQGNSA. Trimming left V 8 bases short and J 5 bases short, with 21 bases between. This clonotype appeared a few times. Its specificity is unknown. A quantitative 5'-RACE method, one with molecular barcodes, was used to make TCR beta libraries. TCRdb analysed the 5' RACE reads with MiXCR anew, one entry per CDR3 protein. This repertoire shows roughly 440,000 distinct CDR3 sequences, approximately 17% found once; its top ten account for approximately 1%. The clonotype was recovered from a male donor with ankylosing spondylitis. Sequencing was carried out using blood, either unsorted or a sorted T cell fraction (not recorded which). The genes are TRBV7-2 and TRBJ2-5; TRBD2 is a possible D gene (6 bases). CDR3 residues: CASQRLEGRMETQYF. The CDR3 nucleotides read TGTGCCAGCCAGCGGCTGGAGGGGCGGATGGAGACCCAGTACTTC.